This T cell receptor (beta chain) was captured in a study of OX40 agonist ivuxolimab in advanced cancers. Study overall: Under the entry rules, prior anti-PD-1, anti-PD-L1 or anti-CTLA-4 therapy was allowed, and 35% to 40% had some. General observations from the study: In the 0.1 to 3.0 mg/kg range, CD4+ and CD8+ blood T cells had expanded clonally by week 6. On average, CD8+ T cells showed a greater number of expanded clones than CD4+.

TCRdb's copy holds only in-frame clones and misses some; the assay was immunoSEQ multiplex PCR. The sample contains tens of thousands of clones, around nine tenths of which appear only once. V lost 8 bases, J lost 6 bases, and 4 bases stayed unmatched. The germline V gene has CDR1 SEHNR and CDR2 FQNEAQ (reference sequence). The CDR3 is 14 residues long. In this sample, this clone turned up a few times. Its specificity is unknown. Blood was sampled at baseline, cycle 4 day 1, and cycle 7 day 1. The chain is built from TRBV7-9 and TRBJ1-6, with 10 bases matching TRBD1. The clonotype originates from an adult with an advanced solid tumor such as melanoma, head and neck, liver or kidney cancer. The material was CD4+ or CD8+ T cells sorted from blood, obtained in a trial of the OX40 agonist ivuxolimab. CDR3 residues: CASGGTGANSPLHF. The CDR3, as DNA: TGTGCCAGCGGTGGGACAGGGGCTAATTCACCCCTCCACTTT. The variable domain in full, completed from reference TRBV7-9 and TRBJ1-6, reads DTGVSQNPRHKITKRGQNVTFRCDPISEHNRLYWYRQTLGQGPEFLTYFQNEAQLEKSRLLSDRFSAERPKGSFSTLEIQRTEQGDSAMYLCASGGTGANSPLHFGNGTRLTVT.